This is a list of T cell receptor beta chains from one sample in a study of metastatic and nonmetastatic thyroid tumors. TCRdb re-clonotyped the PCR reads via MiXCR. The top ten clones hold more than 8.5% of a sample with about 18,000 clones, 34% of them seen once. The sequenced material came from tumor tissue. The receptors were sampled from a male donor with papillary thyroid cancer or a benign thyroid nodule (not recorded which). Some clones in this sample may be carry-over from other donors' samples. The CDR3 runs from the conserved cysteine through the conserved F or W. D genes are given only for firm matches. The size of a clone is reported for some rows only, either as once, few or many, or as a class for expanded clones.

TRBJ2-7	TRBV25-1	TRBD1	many	TGTGCCAGCAGTGGTGGGACAGGGCCATACGAGCAGTACTTC	CASSGGTGPYEQYF
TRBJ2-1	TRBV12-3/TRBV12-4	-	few	TGTGCCAGCAGTTTCGTTGCCTCCTACAATGAGCAGTTCTTC	CASSFVASYNEQFF
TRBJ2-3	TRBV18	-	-	TGTGCCAGCTCTCCCTACGGGGGTTCAGATACGCAGTATTTT	CASSPYGGSDTQYF
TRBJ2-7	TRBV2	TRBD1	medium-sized	TGTGCCAGCAGTGGAACAGGGGTGAGCTCCTACGAGCAGTACTTC	CASSGTGVSSYEQYF
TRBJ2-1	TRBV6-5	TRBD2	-	TGTGCCAGCAGTTACTCGAGGCGGGAGAACTACAATGAGCAGTTCTTC	CASSYSRRENYNEQFF
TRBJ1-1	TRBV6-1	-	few	TGTGCCAGCAGCCGGATCGACAGGAACACTGAAGCTTTCTTT	CASSRIDRNTEAFF
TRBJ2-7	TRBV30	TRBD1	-	TGTGCCTGGGGACAGGGGACTTACGAGCAGTACTTC	CAWGQGTYEQYF
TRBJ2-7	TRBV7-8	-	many	TGTGCCAGCAGCCCTCTCCAGGGACCCTACGAGCAGTACTTC	CASSPLQGPYEQYF
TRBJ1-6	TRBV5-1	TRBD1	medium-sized	TGCGCCAGCAGGGGCGGACAGGGAGGAAATTCACCCCTCCACTTT	CASRGGQGGNSPLHF
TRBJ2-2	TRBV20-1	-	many	TGCAGTGCTAGGCAGGGGTTTCACACCGGGGAGCTGTTTTTT	CSARQGFHTGELFF
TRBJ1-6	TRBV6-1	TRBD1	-	TGTGCCAGCACCCGGACAGGTTCTAATTCACCCCTCCACTTT	CASTRTGSNSPLHF
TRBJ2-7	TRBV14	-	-	TGTGCCAGCAGCCATGGGGGAGGAGGCTACGAGCAGTACTTC	CASSHGGGGYEQYF
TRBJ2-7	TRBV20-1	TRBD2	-	TGCAGTGCTAGAGATCCCCTAGCGGGAGACCTTCTTGAGCAGTACTTC	CSARDPLAGDLLEQYF
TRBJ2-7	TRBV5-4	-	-	TGTGCCAGCAGACCCGGACAGTGGGCGTCCTACGAGCAGAACTTC	CASRPGQWASYEQNF
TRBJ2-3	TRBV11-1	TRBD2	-	TGTGCCAGCAGCCCTAGCGGGAGGTCTCTCCAAAGCACAGATACGCAGTATTTT	CASSPSGRSLQSTDTQYF
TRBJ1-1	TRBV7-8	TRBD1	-	TGTGCCAGCAGTCCAGGGGGCACGGCTGAAGCTTTCTTT	CASSPGGTAEAFF
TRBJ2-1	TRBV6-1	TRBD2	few	TGTGCCAGCAGTTCGGGACTAGAGGGGTCTAATGAGCAGTTCTTC	CASSSGLEGSNEQFF
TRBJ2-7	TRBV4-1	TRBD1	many	TGCGCCAGCAGCCAAGATCTATACAGGGGGATCTACGAGCAGTACTTC	CASSQDLYRGIYEQYF
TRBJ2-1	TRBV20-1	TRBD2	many	TGCAGTGCTAAATCCTACCACGGGACTAGCGGGAGGAAGGGCGCCTACAATGAGCAGTTCTTC	CSAKSYHGTSGRKGAYNEQFF
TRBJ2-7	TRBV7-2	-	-	TGTGCCAGCAGCTTAGGCATCTCCTACGAGCAGTACTTC	CASSLGISYEQYF